This T cell receptor (beta chain) was identified in a study of molecular identifiers for immune sequencing clone quantification. At the level of the study: Naive CD8 cell RNA, from roughly 20,000 or 100,000 cells, was split five ways in replicates, with four sequenced. Findings and caveats of the study: It was shown that clones above 20 RNA copies held over 97% of effector molecules, but under 1% in naive cells.

The table lists this clonotype with many counts. Its specificity is unknown. From the PCR reads, TCRdb called clonotypes with MiXCR, one entry per CDR3 protein. The table includes 300,000 to 400,000 distinct CDR3 sequences, around 21% detected once. V shed 2 bases and J shed 0 bases, with 9 bases lying between them. The CDR3 covers 15 residues. CDR1 and CDR2 from the germline V gene are LGHNA and YSLEER. Sorting isolated naive CD8 T cells as CD8+CD4-CCR7+CD45RA+ events. The V call is TRBV4-3, the J call TRBJ2-3; D gene unclear. This TCR derives from a human donor in good health. Some libraries in this study had Jurkat cell RNA spiked in. The sequencing input was naive CD8+ T cells from blood, with Jurkat cell RNA spiked in. Subset described: FACS-sorted CD8+CD4-CCR7+CD45RA+ naive T cells. CDR3 nucleotides: TGCGCCAGCAGCCAATTACCTAGTAGCACAGATACGCAGTATTTT. Translated: CASSQLPSSTDTQYF.